This T cell receptor (beta chain) is drawn from a study of Graves' ophthalmopathy and Graves' hyperthyroidism (dated by TCRdb to the late 2010s). Some background on the complete study: Peripheral blood samples were taken at the time of initial diagnosis, before any treatment was given. To tell Graves' ophthalmopathy apart from Graves' hyperthyroidism, and to predict which patients would progress to ophthalmopathy, the study relied on TCR beta repertoire signatures. In total, approximately 130 blood samples were TCR-sequenced: fewer than 50 ophthalmopathy, around 75 hyperthyroidism and some 17 hyperthyroidism-to-ophthalmopathy patients. To explore V-J signatures that distinguish ophthalmopathy from hyperthyroidism, a discovery set of 95 to 100 patients was enrolled, made up of roughly 41 with ophthalmopathy and some 56 with stable hyperthyroidism. The independent validation cohort included approximately 19 hyperthyroidism patients plus 17 patients who later progressed from hyperthyroidism to ophthalmopathy. In several hyperthyroidism patients, the T-cell repertoires found in thyroid tissue were compared with those found in blood. Following sampling, methimazole starting at 30 mg daily was administered to hyperthyroidism patients, and high-dose intravenous methylprednisolone was administered to ophthalmopathy patients. The 85 to 100 discovery patients were randomly split 7:3 into training and test sets. The research as a whole found: No statistical method was used to predetermine the sample size, and group allocation was not hidden from the investigators. In cross-validation, the 13-signature model distinguished ophthalmopathy from stable hyperthyroidism with less than 90% sensitivity and around 81% specificity, while in the test set the corresponding values were about 80% and 75%. In validation, the model predicted ophthalmopathy progression with more than 70% sensitivity and approximately 72% specificity; roughly 12 predicted patients were CT-confirmed with GO in a median of around 6.5 months. Most expanded thyroid clonotypes with a frequency above 0.001 also appeared in blood, which suggests that blood repertoires may reflect the immune response in the thyroid.

The table lists this clonotype with a few counts. Its antigen remains undetermined. Base qualities are not recorded, but no much larger clone differs from it by a single base. TCR beta CDR3 regions were amplified from RNA transcripts for repertoire sequencing. A first-round RT-PCR used HTBI primers with the Qiagen OneStep RT-PCR kit, followed by a second-round multiplex PCR, size selection and purification. The libraries underwent paired-end sequencing with 100 bp reads on an Illumina HiSeq2000. In the authors' own workflow: SOAPnuke was used for read processing, and reads with adapters, uncalled bases, a mean Phred below 15, or no exact constant-primer or identifier match were discarded. COPE v1.2.5 was used to merge the high-quality paired reads. Unique nucleotide sequences were defined as clonotypes and aligned to IMGT TRB V, D and J references using MiTCR v1.1. Analysis was restricted to V-J combinations with a frequency above 0.0001, which covered 99.2% of repertoires. For each V-J combination, a TCR clonal expansion and chaos score was defined as F50 clonal expansion divided by the chaos observed in the TCRdist matrix. Welch's t-statistics and random forest were used to narrow the features down to around twelve V-J combinations, which were then fed into a naive Bayes classifier. Thyroid-blood repertoire similarity was quantified with the Morisita-Horn index. TCRdb itself trimmed the public reads at Q25 with fastp, ran MiXCR and retained productive beta chains. Entries are consolidated by CDR3 protein sequence, retaining the most common genes and DNA. The V and J calls here are based on TCRdb, not the publication. Across this sample there are about 620,000 distinct CDR3 sequences, with approximately 21% seen only once. The top ten hold roughly 6.9% of the sample.

A patient counted as having stable hyperthyroidism if there was no progression to ophthalmopathy within 18 months of follow-up. Hyperthyroidism patients were newly diagnosed, were aged 18 to 65 years, and had a disease duration under 2 months. Patients with other autoimmune diseases, uncontrolled infections, pregnancy or lactation were excluded from the study. Clinical symptoms, serum thyroxine, TRAb, thyroid ultrasound and orbital computed tomography formed the basis of the diagnosis. PBMCs were isolated from 10 ml of fresh peripheral blood by Ficoll-Paque density gradient centrifugation. Total RNA was extracted using Trizol reagent, and RNA quality was checked on an Agilent 2100 Bioanalyzer. This receptor was identified in a woman aged 18-35 years with stable Graves' hyperthyroidism. Some clones in this sample may be carry-over from other donors' samples. Donor details come from another sample of the same person, matched by shared clones. Sequenced material: peripheral blood.

The CDR3 region: CASSPGVMAFF. The nucleotide sequence is TGTGCCAGCTCACCAGGGGTTATGGCTTTCTTT. The chain links TRBV18 with TRBJ1-1; no D gene is confidently identified. Taken from cysteine to phenylalanine, the CDR3 has 11 residues. Only the CDR3 DNA stays, 33 bases, in frame from base 1. The V end loses 2 bases and the J end loses 11 bases, and a stretch of 9 bases separates them. CDR1 is given as KGHSH and CDR2 as LQKENI, both from the germline V gene.